The 26 T cell receptor beta chains reported below all come from one sample, sequenced in a study of blood T cell repertoires in COVID-19 (dated by TCRdb to between 2020 and 2021). Library prep was done by the immunoSEQ multiplex PCR assay. In its TCRdb copy, this immuneACCESS table keeps in-frame sequences only and misses some clones. Where compared with another copy, unresolved V genes explain less than half of these, and the others have no known cause. This sample comprises 390,000 or so clones, roughly nine tenths of them detected only once. Roughly 1% of the sample comes from the top ten. Sequencing was done on a sample of PBMCs or T cells enriched from blood (not recorded which). The receptors were sampled from a man in his late teens or twenties who had recovered from COVID-19.

The rearrangement links TRBV9 to TRBJ2-2; maybe TRBD2 (6 bases). V lost 6 bases, J lost 7 bases, and 13 bases lay in between. CDR3 length: 13 residues. Germline CDR1 SGDLS, CDR2 YYNGEE. The CDR3 bases are TGTGCCAGCAAGTTCGGGGGTAACGGGGAGCTGTTTTTT. Amino acids: CASKFGGNGELFF.

This chain joins TRBV7-8 and TRBJ2-2, with 11 positions matching TRBD2. V was clipped by 2 bases and J by 5 bases; unmatched bases: 7. The germline CDR1 and CDR2 sequences are SGHVS and FQNEAQ. This CDR3 comprises 17 residues. CDR3 residues: CASSLRRLAGNTGELFF. CDR3 DNA sequence: TGTGCCAGCAGCTTAAGACGACTAGCGGGAAATACCGGGGAGCTGTTTTTT.

The rearrangement uses TRBV6-5 and TRBJ2-7, with TRBD1 matching over 7 bases. The CDR3 is 14 residues long. Germline CDR1 is MNHEY and CDR2 is SVGAGI. The V gene end was trimmed by 5 bases and the J gene end by 3 bases; junction bases not matched to a gene: 7. The CDR3 is CASSKTGKFYEQYF. CDR3 coding DNA: TGTGCCAGCAGTAAGACAGGGAAGTTCTACGAGCAGTACTTC.

This rearrangement joins TRBV19 to TRBJ2-7; maybe TRBD1 (6 bases). CDR3 length: 13 amino acids. Trimming shortened V by 4 bases and J by 3 bases, and 10 bases separated the two germline ends. Germline V gene sequence: CDR1 LNHDA, CDR2 SQIVND (reference sequence). Here the CDR3 DNA reads TGTGCCAGTAGTAACAGGGTAGGCTACGAGCAGTACTTC. Encoded protein: CASSNRVGYEQYF. Complete variable domain (other parts from reference TRBV19 and TRBJ2-7): DGGITQSPKYLFRKEGQNVTLSCEQNLNHDAMYWYRQDPGQGLRLIYYSQIVNDFQKGDIAEGYSVSREKKESFPLTVTSAQKNPTAFYLCASSNRVGYEQYFGPGTRLTVT.

The chain is built from TRBV5-1 and TRBJ1-1, with 11 nucleotides matching TRBD1. The CDR3 sequence is 16 residues long. With V trimmed by 7 bases and J by 1 base, 9 bases remained unmatched. Germline-derived CDR1 and CDR2 are SGHRS and YFSETQ. The CDR3 sequence: CASVQDRGLGNTEAFF. DNA of the CDR3: TGCGCCAGCGTTCAGGACAGGGGGCTGGGGAACACTGAAGCTTTCTTT.

This chain connects TRBV3-1 (or the pseudogene TRBV3-2) to TRBJ2-2; TRBD1 aligns across 8 bases. The junction had 6 bases not matched to a gene; V was cut back by 5 bases and J by 4 bases. The germline gives CDR1 LGHDT, CDR2 YNNKEL (reference sequence). The CDR3 spans 15 residues. The CDR3 region is CASSSRDRRTGELFF. CDR3 nucleotides: TGTGCCAGCAGCTCCCGGGACAGGCGCACCGGGGAGCTGTTTTTT.

The V call is TRBV15, the J call TRBJ1-1, with D tentatively TRBD1 (5 bases). CDR3 length: 16 amino acids. V was pared by 2 bases and J by 0 bases, with 13 bases between. Per the germline V gene, CDR1 is LNHNV and CDR2 is YYDKDF (reference sequence). The DNA for the CDR3 is TGTGCCACCAGCAGATGGGGCAGCCGCATGAACACTGAAGCTTTCTTT. Its translation is CATSRWGSRMNTEAFF.

The chain combines TRBV2 with TRBJ2-3; tentatively, D is TRBD2 (6 bases). This CDR3 has 15 amino acids. V was cut by 2 bases and J by 0 bases, with 9 bases left in between. Germline V gene data show CDR1 as SNHLY and CDR2 as FYNNEI. The CDR3 spells CASSEPGGSTDTQYF. CDR3 sequence (DNA): TGTGCCAGCAGTGAACCCGGGGGAAGCACAGATACGCAGTATTTT.

The chain couples TRBV7-8 to TRBJ1-2; D possibly corresponds to TRBD1 (6 bases). Germline V gene sequence: CDR1 SGHVS, CDR2 FQNEAQ. V dropped 5 bases and J dropped 2 bases, with 15 bases sitting between them. This CDR3 is 15 amino acids long. The CDR3 sequence: CASSLRTASNYGYTF. In nucleotides, the CDR3 is TGTGCCAGCAGCCTAAGGACAGCTAGCAACTATGGCTACACCTTC.

V usage is TRBV11-2 and J usage is TRBJ2-7, with 12 positions matching TRBD1. CDR1 is SGHAT and CDR2 is FQNNGV in the germline V gene. Trimming took 5 bases from V and 2 from J; bases not matched to a gene: 4. This CDR3 spans 15 amino acids. CDR3 protein: CASSHGTGGPYEQYF. The DNA for the CDR3 is TGTGCCAGCAGCCACGGGACAGGGGGCCCCTACGAGCAGTACTTC.

This chain links TRBV6-5 with TRBJ2-1, with 9 nucleotides matching TRBD1. The CDR3 consists of 13 residues. The V segment lost 6 bases and the J segment 6 bases; nucleotides outside the gene matches: 3. Germline CDR1 reads MNHEY; CDR2 reads SVGAGI. CDR3 coding DNA: TGTGCCAGCAGAGCGACAGGGGGCAATGAGCAGTTCTTC. Translation: CASRATGGNEQFF.

The genes are TRBV7-3 and TRBJ2-5, with 7 bases identical to TRBD1. Trimming took 5 bases from V and 2 from J; bases not matched to a gene: 8. The CDR3 sequence is 15 residues long. The V gene's germline CDR1 is SGHTA and CDR2 FQGTGA. The CDR3 sequence: CASSIRTGTQETQYF. CDR3 sequence (DNA): TGTGCCAGCAGCATCCGGACAGGCACTCAAGAGACCCAGTACTTC.

The chain employs TRBV2 and TRBJ2-5, with 11 bases matching TRBD2. The germline V gene encodes CDR1 SNHLY and CDR2 FYNNEI. Losses at the gene ends were 5 bases for V and 2 bases for J; bases not matched to a gene: 10. The length of the CDR3 is 17 residues. The CDR3 is CASSLGGTSGAQETQYF. DNA of the CDR3: TGTGCCAGCAGTTTAGGGGGGACTAGCGGAGCTCAAGAGACCCAGTACTTC.

This clone was seen a single time. This rearrangement joins TRBV11-2 to TRBJ1-1, with TRBD1 matching 8 bases. Germline CDR1 SGHAT, CDR2 FQNNGV. This CDR3 has 16 residues. V shed 4 bases, J shed 1 base, and the junction held 8 bases outside the gene matches. The CDR3 nucleotides are TGTGCCAGCAGCTCCCCCGAGACAGGGGAGAACACTGAAGCTTTCTTT. This sequence encodes CASSSPETGENTEAFF.

The V gene is TRBV5-4, the J gene TRBJ2-3, with 9 bases fitting TRBD2. CDR1 and CDR2 from the germline V gene are SGHNT and YYREEE (reference sequence). The trim removed 4 bases at V and 5 bases at J, leaving 8 bases unmatched. The CDR3 loop spans 15 amino acids. The CDR3 DNA is TGTGCCAGCAGCCCCAGCGGGGGGCGAGGAGATACGCAGTATTTT. Translation gives CASSPSGGRGDTQYF.

The chain has TRBV5-3 and TRBJ1-5; D is possibly TRBD1 (6 bases). TRBV5-3 is recorded as an ORF, its role being uncertain. CDR3 size: 14 residues. Trimming took off 3 bases at V and 5 bases at J, with 12 bases between the two ends. CDR3 protein: CARSSYREHQPQHF. The CDR3 DNA reads as TGTGCCAGAAGCTCGTACAGGGAGCATCAGCCCCAGCATTTT.

V and J are TRBV6-5 and TRBJ1-2, with TRBD1 as a possible D gene (6 bases). Trimming left V 7 bases short and J 6 bases short, with 15 bases between. This CDR3 has 13 amino acids. Germline assignment: CDR1 MNHEY and CDR2 SVGAGI. CDR3 residues: CASIRLGGHGYTF. The CDR3 bases are TGTGCCAGCATCCGACTGGGGGGGCATGGCTACACCTTC.

The chain joins TRBV9 to TRBJ2-5, with D tentatively TRBD1 (7 bases). The CDR3 has 14 residues. The germline V gene has CDR1 SGDLS and CDR2 YYNGEE. V was trimmed by 6 bases and J by 5 bases, leaving 17 bases between them. CDR3 nucleotide sequence: TGTGCCAGCAATCAGGGGGGCAGGTTGGAGACCCAGTACTTC. Translated, it gives CASNQGGRLETQYF.

This chain connects TRBV2 to TRBJ1-1, with 11 nucleotides matching TRBD1. Germline V gene lookup returns CDR1 SNHLY and CDR2 FYNNEI. V lost 6 bases to trimming and J lost 5 bases; unmatched junction nucleotides: 5. This CDR3 region has 14 residues. In DNA form, the CDR3 reads TGTGCCAGCAGCTGGGACAGGGGGGGGACTGAAGCTTTCTTT. Protein: CASSWDRGGTEAFF.

The V call is TRBV29-1, the J call TRBJ2-7; perhaps TRBD2 as D (6 bases). Germline CDR1 and CDR2: SQVTM and ANQGSEA. Trimming stripped 2 bases from V and 2 bases from J, with 10 bases between. The CDR3 runs to 13 residues. CDR3 sequence (DNA): TGCAGCGTTGAATCGGGGGAGCCCTACGAGCAGTACTTC. This codes for CSVESGEPYEQYF.

The chain combines TRBV28 with TRBJ2-2; 10 positions agree with TRBD1. Germline-derived CDR1 and CDR2 are MDHEN and SYDVKM. The V gene end was trimmed by 6 bases and the J gene end by 5 bases; junction bases not matched to a gene: 6. CDR3 length equals 15 residues. CDR3 sequence reads: CASSSPGQGTGELFF. The DNA for the CDR3 is TGTGCCAGCAGCTCACCGGGACAGGGGACCGGGGAGCTGTTTTTT.

The V gene is TRBV5-1, the J gene TRBJ2-7, with 9 bases matching TRBD1. The CDR3 has 14 residues. Germline V gene lookup returns CDR1 SGHRS and CDR2 YFSETQ. Trimming at V came to 2 bases and at J to 2 bases, leaving 2 bases not matched to a gene. The CDR3 spells CASSFGTGTYEQYF. The CDR3, as DNA: TGCGCCAGCAGCTTCGGGACAGGGACCTACGAGCAGTACTTC.

The chain combines TRBV7-2 with TRBJ1-1; D possibly corresponds to TRBD1 (5 bases). Deletions cut 6 bases from V and 6 bases from J, with 14 bases between. Germline V gene sequence: CDR1 SGHTA, CDR2 FQGNSA. This CDR3 has 13 residues. The CDR3 DNA follows: TGTGCCAGCAGTACCACGTGGGGCGCTGAAGCTTTCTTT. Protein: CASSTTWGAEAFF.

The chain joins TRBV27 to TRBJ1-2; 7 bases are shared with TRBD1. J was trimmed by 5 bases and V by 4 bases; bases with no gene match: 10. The CDR3 consists of 15 residues. CDR1 and CDR2 from the germline V gene are MNHEY and SMNVEV (reference sequence). The CDR3 sequence: CASSYNRDSRYGYTF. The CDR3 region has the DNA TGTGCCAGCAGTTACAACCGGGACAGTCGGTATGGCTACACCTTC.

This rearrangement joins TRBV9 to TRBJ2-1; D uncertain. The V gene lost 2 bases and the J gene lost 1 base, with 7 bases spanning the gap. The CDR3 is 14 residues long. CDR1 and CDR2 from the germline V gene are SGDLS and YYNGEE. Here the CDR3 reads CASSVYWSYNEQFF. The CDR3 nucleotides read TGTGCCAGCAGCGTCTATTGGTCCTACAATGAGCAGTTCTTC.

CDR3 sequence: CASSSGQAYTEAFF. The DNA for the CDR3 is TGTGCCAGCAGTTCGGGACAGGCGTACACTGAAGCTTTCTTT. The chain is built from TRBV6-5 and TRBJ1-1, with TRBD1 matching 8 bases. Unmatched junction bases numbered 4, after V lost 4 bases and J lost 3 bases. The CDR3 runs to 14 residues. The germline CDR1 and CDR2 sequences are MNHEY and SVGAGI.